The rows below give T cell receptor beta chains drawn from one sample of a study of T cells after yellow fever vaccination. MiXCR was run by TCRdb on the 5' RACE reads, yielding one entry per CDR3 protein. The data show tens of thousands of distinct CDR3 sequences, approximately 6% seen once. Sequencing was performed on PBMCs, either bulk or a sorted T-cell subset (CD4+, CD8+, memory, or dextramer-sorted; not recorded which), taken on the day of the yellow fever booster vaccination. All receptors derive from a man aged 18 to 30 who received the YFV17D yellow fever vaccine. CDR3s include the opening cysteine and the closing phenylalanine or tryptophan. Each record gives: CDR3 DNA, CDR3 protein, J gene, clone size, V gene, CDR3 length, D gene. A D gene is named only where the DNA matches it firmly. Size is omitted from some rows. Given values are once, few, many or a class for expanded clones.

cdr3_nt: TGCAGCTTAGAACTGGCCCTCTATAATTCACCCCTCCACTTT; cdr3_aa: CSLELALYNSPLHF; j_call: TRBJ1-6; clone_size: many; v_call: TRBV29-1; cdr3_length: 14; d_call: -
cdr3_nt: TGCAGTGCTCCCTCGGACGGCGCAGAAAACTATGGCTACACCTTC; cdr3_aa: CSAPSDGAENYGYTF; j_call: TRBJ1-2; clone_size: many; v_call: TRBV20-1; cdr3_length: 15; d_call: -
cdr3_nt: TGTGCCAGCAGCGTAGTGCGAGCGGGAGGGATCGGGGAGCTGTTTTTT; cdr3_aa: CASSVVRAGGIGELFF; j_call: TRBJ2-2; clone_size: many; v_call: TRBV9; cdr3_length: 16; d_call: TRBD2
cdr3_nt: TGTGCCAGCAGAGGCGGATTGAACACTGAAGCTTTCTTT; cdr3_aa: CASRGGLNTEAFF; j_call: TRBJ1-1; clone_size: many; v_call: TRBV12-3/TRBV12-4; cdr3_length: 13; d_call: -
cdr3_nt: TGTGCCAGCAGCTTAGGGCCCCTCAATGAGCAGTTCTTC; cdr3_aa: CASSLGPLNEQFF; j_call: TRBJ2-1; clone_size: many; v_call: TRBV7-9; cdr3_length: 13; d_call: -
cdr3_nt: TGTGCCAGCAGCTTGGGGACCGACAATGAGCAGTTCTTC; cdr3_aa: CASSLGTDNEQFF; j_call: TRBJ2-1; clone_size: -; v_call: TRBV7-9; cdr3_length: 13; d_call: -
cdr3_nt: TGTGCCAGCAGCAGACATTTATGGGACAGGGGACGCCTAGGAGGCCCAGGCGCAGATACGCAGTATTTT; cdr3_aa: CASSRHLWDRGRLGGPGADTQYF; j_call: TRBJ2-3; clone_size: many; v_call: TRBV7-2; cdr3_length: 23; d_call: TRBD1
cdr3_nt: TGTGCCAGCAGTCCCCCGACAGGGAGTACTTACAATGAGCAGTTCTTC; cdr3_aa: CASSPPTGSTYNEQFF; j_call: TRBJ2-1; clone_size: -; v_call: TRBV12-3/TRBV12-4; cdr3_length: 16; d_call: TRBD1
cdr3_nt: TGTGCCAGCAGCTTGCCAGCTGGGGCCAACGTCCTGACTTTC; cdr3_aa: CASSLPAGANVLTF; j_call: TRBJ2-6; clone_size: few; v_call: TRBV7-9; cdr3_length: 14; d_call: -
cdr3_nt: TGTGCCAGCAGCCAGGGACAGGGGTGGACTGAAGCTTTCTTT; cdr3_aa: CASSQGQGWTEAFF; j_call: TRBJ1-1; clone_size: many; v_call: TRBV7-8; cdr3_length: 14; d_call: TRBD1
cdr3_nt: TGTGCCAGCAGGAGTACCTACGAGCAGTACTTC; cdr3_aa: CASRSTYEQYF; j_call: TRBJ2-7; clone_size: many; v_call: TRBV6-5; cdr3_length: 11; d_call: -
cdr3_nt: TGTGCCAGCAGTCTACTAGCGGGGGCCGATATTGGTACGCAGTATTTT; cdr3_aa: CASSLLAGADIGTQYF; j_call: TRBJ2-3; clone_size: -; v_call: TRBV12-3/TRBV12-4; cdr3_length: 16; d_call: TRBD2
cdr3_nt: TGCGCCAGCAGCCGCGGGGGGGACGGCCTGAATGAAAAACTGTTTTTT; cdr3_aa: CASSRGGDGLNEKLFF; j_call: TRBJ1-4; clone_size: many; v_call: TRBV4-3; cdr3_length: 16; d_call: -
cdr3_nt: TGTGCCAGCAGCAACTTGATGGCCCAGTACTTC; cdr3_aa: CASSNLMAQYF; j_call: TRBJ2-5; clone_size: many; v_call: TRBV5-6; cdr3_length: 11; d_call: -
cdr3_nt: TGCAGTGCCCTCAAATACAGGGAATTGAACACTGAAGCTTTCTTT; cdr3_aa: CSALKYRELNTEAFF; j_call: TRBJ1-1; clone_size: many; v_call: TRBV20-1; cdr3_length: 15; d_call: -
cdr3_nt: TGTGCCAGCGGAAACGAAGGGGCCTATGGCTACACCTTC; cdr3_aa: CASGNEGAYGYTF; j_call: TRBJ1-2; clone_size: many; v_call: TRBV10-3; cdr3_length: 13; d_call: -
cdr3_nt: TGCGCCAGCAGCCAAGAAAGTTACACTAGCGGTGGGTCAGATACGCAGTATTTT; cdr3_aa: CASSQESYTSGGSDTQYF; j_call: TRBJ2-3; clone_size: many; v_call: TRBV4-1; cdr3_length: 18; d_call: TRBD2
cdr3_nt: TGTGCCAGCAGCCTCAGGACAGGGGATACAGATACGCAGTATTTT; cdr3_aa: CASSLRTGDTDTQYF; j_call: TRBJ2-3; clone_size: many; v_call: TRBV7-9; cdr3_length: 15; d_call: TRBD1
cdr3_nt: TGTGCCAGCAGCTTAGTGGGCAGGAACACTGAAGCTTTCTTT; cdr3_aa: CASSLVGRNTEAFF; j_call: TRBJ1-1; clone_size: few; v_call: TRBV7-3; cdr3_length: 14; d_call: -
cdr3_nt: TGTGCCAGCAGTTTAAAAGGGGGCTCCTACGAGCAGTACTTC; cdr3_aa: CASSLKGGSYEQYF; j_call: TRBJ2-7; clone_size: -; v_call: TRBV27; cdr3_length: 14; d_call: -
cdr3_nt: TGTGCCAGCAGACCATCGACAGCCAGGCTAGGCTACACCTTC; cdr3_aa: CASRPSTARLGYTF; j_call: TRBJ1-2; clone_size: many; v_call: TRBV12-3/TRBV12-4; cdr3_length: 14; d_call: -
cdr3_nt: TGTGCCAGCAGTTACAGGGGTCGACAACCCCAGCATTTT; cdr3_aa: CASSYRGRQPQHF; j_call: TRBJ1-5; clone_size: -; v_call: TRBV28; cdr3_length: 13; d_call: TRBD1
cdr3_nt: TGTGCCAGCAGCTCGGGACAGGGAAGTTCACCCCTCCACTTT; cdr3_aa: CASSSGQGSSPLHF; j_call: TRBJ1-6; clone_size: few; v_call: TRBV7-9; cdr3_length: 14; d_call: TRBD1
cdr3_nt: TGTGCCAGCAGCTTAGGGTGGGGTGCTAGCACAGATACGCAGTATTTT; cdr3_aa: CASSLGWGASTDTQYF; j_call: TRBJ2-3; clone_size: many; v_call: TRBV7-3; cdr3_length: 16; d_call: -
cdr3_nt: TGTGCCAGCGAAAGTACTAGCGGGGGGCCTGAGACCCAGTACTTC; cdr3_aa: CASESTSGGPETQYF; j_call: TRBJ2-5; clone_size: few; v_call: TRBV2; cdr3_length: 15; d_call: TRBD2
cdr3_nt: TGTGCCAGCTCACCACCGGAGGCGATAATATTGAACACTGAAGCTTTCTTT; cdr3_aa: CASSPPEAIILNTEAFF; j_call: TRBJ1-1; clone_size: few; v_call: TRBV18; cdr3_length: 17; d_call: -
cdr3_nt: TGTGCCAGCAGCTCCCCGCAACCCGAGCAGTACTTC; cdr3_aa: CASSSPQPEQYF; j_call: TRBJ2-7; clone_size: few; v_call: TRBV6-2/TRBV6-3; cdr3_length: 12; d_call: -
cdr3_nt: TGTGCCAGCAGCCTAGTAGGGATTGGCCGGAATCAGCCCCAGCATTTT; cdr3_aa: CASSLVGIGRNQPQHF; j_call: TRBJ1-5; clone_size: -; v_call: TRBV7-9; cdr3_length: 16; d_call: -
cdr3_nt: TGTGCCAGCCGCCCAAGGACAGGTGTAGAATCACCCCTCCACTTT; cdr3_aa: CASRPRTGVESPLHF; j_call: TRBJ1-6; clone_size: many; v_call: TRBV12-3/TRBV12-4; cdr3_length: 15; d_call: TRBD1
cdr3_nt: TGCGCCAGCAGCCAATGGACTAGCGGGGGGGTAGTAAACGTGAAAGATACGCAGTATTTT; cdr3_aa: CASSQWTSGGVVNVKDTQYF; j_call: TRBJ2-3; clone_size: -; v_call: TRBV4-1; cdr3_length: 20; d_call: TRBD2
cdr3_nt: TGTGCCAGCAGCTCCAGACTCGGGTCCGGGGAGCTGTTTTTT; cdr3_aa: CASSSRLGSGELFF; j_call: TRBJ2-2; clone_size: -; v_call: TRBV13; cdr3_length: 14; d_call: -
cdr3_nt: TGTGCCAGCAGTCTCCTAGCGGGGGCGTCCTACGAGCAGTACTTC; cdr3_aa: CASSLLAGASYEQYF; j_call: TRBJ2-7; clone_size: many; v_call: TRBV12-3/TRBV12-4; cdr3_length: 15; d_call: TRBD2
cdr3_nt: TGCGCCAGCAGCCTCCAGACGGGGCGCAGCTATGGCTACACCTTC; cdr3_aa: CASSLQTGRSYGYTF; j_call: TRBJ1-2; clone_size: -; v_call: TRBV4-1; cdr3_length: 15; d_call: -
cdr3_nt: TGTGCCAGCAGTTACTCGGAACGGGCCGCCTACGAGCAGTACTTC; cdr3_aa: CASSYSERAAYEQYF; j_call: TRBJ2-7; clone_size: -; v_call: TRBV6-5; cdr3_length: 15; d_call: -
cdr3_nt: TGTGCCAGCAGTCCCTGGGACAGGGTGGAAGATACGCAGTATTTT; cdr3_aa: CASSPWDRVEDTQYF; j_call: TRBJ2-3; clone_size: many; v_call: TRBV12-3/TRBV12-4; cdr3_length: 15; d_call: TRBD1